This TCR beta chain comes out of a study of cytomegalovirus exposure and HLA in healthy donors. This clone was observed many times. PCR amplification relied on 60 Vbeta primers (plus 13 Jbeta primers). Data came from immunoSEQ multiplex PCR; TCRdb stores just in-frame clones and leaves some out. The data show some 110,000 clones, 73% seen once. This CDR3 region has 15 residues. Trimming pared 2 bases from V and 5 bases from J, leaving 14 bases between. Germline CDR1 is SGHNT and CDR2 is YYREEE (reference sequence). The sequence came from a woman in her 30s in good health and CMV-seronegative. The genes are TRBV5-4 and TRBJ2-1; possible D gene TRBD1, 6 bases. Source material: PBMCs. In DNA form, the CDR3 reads TGTGCCAGCAGCTTCCCGGGACAAAGGGACAATGAGCAGTTCTTC. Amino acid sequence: CASSFPGQRDNEQFF.